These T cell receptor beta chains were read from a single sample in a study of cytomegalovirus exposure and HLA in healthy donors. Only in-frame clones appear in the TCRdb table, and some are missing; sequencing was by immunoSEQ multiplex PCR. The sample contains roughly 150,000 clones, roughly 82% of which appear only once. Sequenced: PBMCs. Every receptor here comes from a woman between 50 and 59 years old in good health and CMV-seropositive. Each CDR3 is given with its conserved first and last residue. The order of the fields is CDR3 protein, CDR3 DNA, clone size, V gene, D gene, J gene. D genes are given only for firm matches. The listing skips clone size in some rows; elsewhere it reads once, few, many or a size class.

CDR3 protein: CAISVGGGARNEQFF
CDR3 DNA: TGTGCCATCAGTGTAGGCGGGGGGGCCAGGAATGAGCAGTTCTTC
clone size: .
V gene: TRBV10-3
D gene: TRBD2
J gene: TRBJ2-1

CDR3 protein: CASSSGTSRDEQFF
CDR3 DNA: TGTGCCAGCAGCTCCGGGACTAGCAGGGATGAGCAGTTCTTC
clone size: once
V gene: TRBV9
D gene: TRBD2
J gene: TRBJ2-1

CDR3 protein: CASSLRGTQYF
CDR3 DNA: TGTGCCAGCAGCTTACGCGGTACGCAGTATTTT
clone size: once
V gene: TRBV7-9
D gene: .
J gene: TRBJ2-3

CDR3 protein: CASGSERSTDTQYF
CDR3 DNA: TGTGCCAGCGGAAGTGAGCGGAGCACAGATACGCAGTATTTT
clone size: .
V gene: TRBV27
D gene: .
J gene: TRBJ2-3

CDR3 protein: CASSRQGNTEAFF
CDR3 DNA: TGTGCCAGCAGTCGCCAGGGGAACACTGAAGCTTTCTTT
clone size: .
V gene: TRBV6-5
D gene: .
J gene: TRBJ1-1

CDR3 protein: CAWSGGTESYEQYF
CDR3 DNA: TGTGCCTGGAGTGGGGGCACGGAGTCTTACGAGCAGTACTTC
clone size: .
V gene: TRBV30
D gene: .
J gene: TRBJ2-7

CDR3 protein: CASSDPTDFFFSNQPQHF
CDR3 DNA: TGTGCCAGCAGTGATCCGACAGATTTCTTTTTTAGCAATCAGCCCCAGCATTTT
clone size: .
V gene: TRBV25-1
D gene: .
J gene: TRBJ1-5

CDR3 protein: CASSLGQGNNSPLHF
CDR3 DNA: TGTGCCAGCAGCCTAGGGCAGGGTAATAATTCACCCCTCCACTTT
clone size: .
V gene: TRBV7-9
D gene: .
J gene: TRBJ1-6

CDR3 protein: CASSLGSGAKNTEAFF
CDR3 DNA: TGTGCCAGCAGCTTGGGCTCAGGGGCCAAGAACACTGAAGCTTTCTTT
clone size: once
V gene: TRBV5-4
D gene: .
J gene: TRBJ1-1

CDR3 protein: CASTEARPGNTIYF
CDR3 DNA: TGTGCCAGCACAGAGGCCCGGCCTGGAAACACCATATATTTT
clone size: few
V gene: TRBV7-9
D gene: .
J gene: TRBJ1-3

CDR3 protein: CASSSGLPRTGELFF
CDR3 DNA: TGTGCCAGCAGCTCGGGACTCCCGAGGACCGGGGAGCTGTTTTTT
clone size: .
V gene: TRBV7-2
D gene: .
J gene: TRBJ2-2

CDR3 protein: CASSGGGGGNSPLHF
CDR3 DNA: TGTGCCAGCAGCGGGGGGGGAGGGGGGAATTCACCCCTCCACTTT
clone size: .
V gene: TRBV6-6
D gene: .
J gene: TRBJ1-6

CDR3 protein: CASSLSWPLGKLFF
CDR3 DNA: TGTGCCAGCAGTTTATCCTGGCCCCTAGGAAAACTGTTTTTT
clone size: .
V gene: TRBV28
D gene: .
J gene: TRBJ1-4

CDR3 protein: CASSPSRDNSPLHF
CDR3 DNA: TGTGCCAGCTCACCAAGCAGGGATAATTCACCCCTCCACTTT
clone size: .
V gene: TRBV18
D gene: .
J gene: TRBJ1-6

CDR3 protein: CASSLGGTTDTQYF
CDR3 DNA: TGTGCCAGCAGCCTCGGGGGGACCACAGATACGCAGTATTTT
clone size: .
V gene: TRBV7-2
D gene: TRBD2
J gene: TRBJ2-3

CDR3 protein: CATSREQGSNQPQHF
CDR3 DNA: TGTGCCACCAGCAGAGAGCAGGGGTCTAATCAGCCCCAGCATTTT
clone size: .
V gene: TRBV15
D gene: .
J gene: TRBJ1-5

CDR3 protein: CASSLPFAGELFF
CDR3 DNA: TGTGCCAGCAGCTTACCCTTTGCCGGGGAGCTGTTTTTT
clone size: .
V gene: TRBV7-6
D gene: .
J gene: TRBJ2-2

CDR3 protein: CASSSDWADTEAFF
CDR3 DNA: TGTGCCAGTTCATCGGACTGGGCGGACACTGAAGCTTTCTTT
clone size: once
V gene: TRBV19
D gene: .
J gene: TRBJ1-1

CDR3 protein: CASSVGLGLGANVLTF
CDR3 DNA: TGTGCCAGCAGCGTAGGTCTGGGGCTTGGGGCCAACGTCCTGACTTTC
clone size: few
V gene: TRBV9
D gene: .
J gene: TRBJ2-6

CDR3 protein: CASSLRGSGANVLTF
CDR3 DNA: TGTGCCAGCAGCTTACGCGGCTCTGGGGCCAACGTCCTGACTTTC
clone size: once
V gene: TRBV7-2
D gene: .
J gene: TRBJ2-6

CDR3 protein: CASSSSVRDNEQFF
CDR3 DNA: TGTGCCAGCAGCTCCTCCGTTCGGGACAATGAGCAGTTCTTC
clone size: .
V gene: TRBV7-8
D gene: .
J gene: TRBJ2-1

CDR3 protein: CASSLRSRTSGGASTGELFF
CDR3 DNA: TGCGCCAGCAGCTTGAGGTCCCGGACTAGCGGGGGGGCGAGCACCGGGGAGCTGTTTTTT
clone size: .
V gene: TRBV5-1
D gene: TRBD2
J gene: TRBJ2-2

CDR3 protein: CASSRDSGANVLTF
CDR3 DNA: TGTGCCAGCAGTCGGGACTCTGGGGCCAACGTCCTGACTTTC
clone size: .
V gene: TRBV6-5
D gene: .
J gene: TRBJ2-6

CDR3 protein: CSSSPRGLAGAYNEQFF
CDR3 DNA: TGTTCCAGCAGCCCGCGGGGACTAGCGGGGGCGTACAATGAGCAGTTCTTC
clone size: once
V gene: TRBV7-9
D gene: TRBD2
J gene: TRBJ2-1

CDR3 protein: CASSEWEVYNEQFF
CDR3 DNA: TGTGCCAGCAGTGAATGGGAGGTTTACAATGAGCAGTTCTTC
clone size: .
V gene: TRBV6-1
D gene: .
J gene: TRBJ2-1

CDR3 protein: CASSRDRQTKNIQYF
CDR3 DNA: TGTGCCAGCAGCCGCGACCGACAGACCAAAAACATTCAGTACTTC
clone size: .
V gene: TRBV14
D gene: .
J gene: TRBJ2-4

CDR3 protein: CAIIKDSTYEQYF
CDR3 DNA: TGTGCCATCATAAAAGACAGCACCTACGAGCAGTACTTC
clone size: .
V gene: TRBV10-3
D gene: .
J gene: TRBJ2-7

CDR3 protein: CASSSGQYEQYF
CDR3 DNA: TGCGCCAGCAGCTCTGGACAGTACGAGCAGTACTTC
clone size: once
V gene: TRBV5-1
D gene: .
J gene: TRBJ2-7

CDR3 protein: CASRPGQGNEKLFF
CDR3 DNA: TGTGCCAGCAGGCCGGGACAGGGGAATGAAAAACTGTTTTTT
clone size: once
V gene: TRBV2
D gene: TRBD1
J gene: TRBJ1-4

CDR3 protein: CSVQVVQGRGRGWGTGELFF
CDR3 DNA: TGCAGCGTGCAAGTCGTCCAGGGACGAGGGAGGGGCTGGGGGACCGGGGAGCTGTTTTTT
clone size: .
V gene: TRBV29-1
D gene: TRBD2
J gene: TRBJ2-2

CDR3 protein: CASSIDHIDTQYF
CDR3 DNA: TGTGCCAGTAGTATAGATCACATAGATACGCAGTATTTT
clone size: .
V gene: TRBV19
D gene: .
J gene: TRBJ2-3

CDR3 protein: CASRETGSSTDTQYF
CDR3 DNA: TGTGCCAGTCGAGAAACAGGTTCTAGCACAGATACGCAGTATTTT
clone size: .
V gene: TRBV5-6
D gene: .
J gene: TRBJ2-3

CDR3 protein: CASTSTGTGATGELFF
CDR3 DNA: TGCGCCAGCACCTCAACCGGGACAGGGGCCACCGGGGAGCTGTTTTTT
clone size: .
V gene: TRBV10-1
D gene: TRBD1
J gene: TRBJ2-2

CDR3 protein: CAWQTGTSLGVLNF
CDR3 DNA: TGTGCCTGGCAAACCGGGACTAGCCTTGGGGTACTGAACTTC
clone size: few
V gene: TRBV30
D gene: TRBD2
J gene: TRBJ2-7

CDR3 protein: CASSENPSPLYEQYF
CDR3 DNA: TGTGCCAGCAGCGAGAACCCCAGTCCCCTTTACGAGCAGTACTTC
clone size: .
V gene: TRBV9
D gene: .
J gene: TRBJ2-7

CDR3 protein: CASSPSAERGRYQETQYF
CDR3 DNA: TGTGCCAGCAGTCCCTCCGCCGAGCGGGGAAGGTACCAAGAGACCCAGTACTTC
clone size: once
V gene: TRBV27
D gene: TRBD2
J gene: TRBJ2-5

CDR3 protein: CASTSQGSNQPQHF
CDR3 DNA: TGCGCCAGCACCTCCCAGGGTAGCAATCAGCCCCAGCATTTT
clone size: once
V gene: TRBV10-2
D gene: .
J gene: TRBJ1-5

CDR3 protein: CASSYDRGPGNTIYF
CDR3 DNA: TGTGCCAGCAGTTATGACAGGGGCCCTGGAAACACCATATATTTT
clone size: .
V gene: TRBV7-3
D gene: TRBD1
J gene: TRBJ1-3

CDR3 protein: CASSQDSRVPLNQPQHF
CDR3 DNA: TGTGCCAGCAGCCAAGATAGTCGGGTACCCCTCAATCAGCCCCAGCATTTT
clone size: .
V gene: TRBV14
D gene: .
J gene: TRBJ1-5

CDR3 protein: CASSAGTDPLNEQFF
CDR3 DNA: TGTGCCAGCAGTGCCGGGACAGACCCTTTGAATGAGCAGTTCTTC
clone size: .
V gene: TRBV2
D gene: TRBD1
J gene: TRBJ2-1

CDR3 protein: CASSYGHGGNEQFF
CDR3 DNA: TGTGCCAGCAGTTATGGCCACGGGGGGAATGAGCAGTTCTTC
clone size: .
V gene: TRBV6-6
D gene: TRBD2
J gene: TRBJ2-1

CDR3 protein: CASSSQGDQPQHF
CDR3 DNA: TGTGCCAGCAGCTCCCAGGGGGATCAGCCCCAGCATTTT
clone size: .
V gene: TRBV7-9
D gene: TRBD1
J gene: TRBJ1-5

CDR3 protein: CASSQFDAAGFSSGANVLTF
CDR3 DNA: TGCGCCAGCAGCCAATTCGACGCGGCGGGGTTTAGCTCTGGGGCCAACGTCCTGACTTTC
clone size: .
V gene: TRBV4-1
D gene: .
J gene: TRBJ2-6

CDR3 protein: CASSPRGMGASEAFF
CDR3 DNA: TGTGCCAGCTCACCGCGGGGGATGGGGGCCTCTGAAGCTTTCTTT
clone size: .
V gene: TRBV18
D gene: .
J gene: TRBJ1-1

CDR3 protein: CASSYTGGKLFF
CDR3 DNA: TGTGCCAGCAGTTATACAGGGGGGAAACTGTTTTTT
clone size: .
V gene: TRBV6-5
D gene: TRBD1
J gene: TRBJ1-4

CDR3 protein: CASSQDTGMAYEQYF
CDR3 DNA: TGTGCCAGCAGCCAAGATACCGGGATGGCCTACGAGCAGTACTTC
clone size: .
V gene: TRBV14
D gene: .
J gene: TRBJ2-7

CDR3 protein: CASSSVTGELFF
CDR3 DNA: TGTGCCAGCAGCTCGGTAACCGGGGAGCTGTTTTTT
clone size: .
V gene: TRBV5-5
D gene: .
J gene: TRBJ2-2

CDR3 protein: CASTDGGSGGATQYF
CDR3 DNA: TGCGCCAGCACCGACGGGGGTAGCGGGGGGGCTACGCAGTATTTT
clone size: .
V gene: TRBV5-1
D gene: TRBD2
J gene: TRBJ2-3

CDR3 protein: CASSAQGAPYNEQFF
CDR3 DNA: TGTGCCAGCAGCGCACAGGGGGCCCCCTACAATGAGCAGTTCTTC
clone size: .
V gene: TRBV9
D gene: TRBD1
J gene: TRBJ2-1

CDR3 protein: CASSVGSPAYNEQFF
CDR3 DNA: TGTGCCAGCAGCGTAGGGAGCCCGGCCTACAATGAGCAGTTCTTC
clone size: few
V gene: TRBV9
D gene: .
J gene: TRBJ2-1

CDR3 protein: CAITPGGYNEQFF
CDR3 DNA: TGTGCCATCACCCCAGGAGGCTACAATGAGCAGTTCTTC
clone size: .
V gene: TRBV10-3
D gene: .
J gene: TRBJ2-1

CDR3 protein: CAWKQGTEAFF
CDR3 DNA: TGTGCCTGGAAACAGGGCACTGAAGCTTTCTTT
clone size: .
V gene: TRBV30
D gene: .
J gene: TRBJ1-1

CDR3 protein: CATKDSQSNQPQHF
CDR3 DNA: TGCGCCACTAAGGACAGCCAGAGCAATCAGCCCCAGCATTTT
clone size: .
V gene: TRBV10-2
D gene: .
J gene: TRBJ1-5

CDR3 protein: CASSFYRGSRGPGELFF
CDR3 DNA: TGTGCCAGCAGTTTCTACAGGGGTTCCCGGGGGCCCGGGGAGCTGTTTTTT
clone size: .
V gene: TRBV27
D gene: .
J gene: TRBJ2-2

CDR3 protein: CASSELGQSNQPQHF
CDR3 DNA: TGCGCCAGCAGTGAGTTGGGGCAGAGCAATCAGCCCCAGCATTTT
clone size: once
V gene: TRBV10-2
D gene: .
J gene: TRBJ1-5